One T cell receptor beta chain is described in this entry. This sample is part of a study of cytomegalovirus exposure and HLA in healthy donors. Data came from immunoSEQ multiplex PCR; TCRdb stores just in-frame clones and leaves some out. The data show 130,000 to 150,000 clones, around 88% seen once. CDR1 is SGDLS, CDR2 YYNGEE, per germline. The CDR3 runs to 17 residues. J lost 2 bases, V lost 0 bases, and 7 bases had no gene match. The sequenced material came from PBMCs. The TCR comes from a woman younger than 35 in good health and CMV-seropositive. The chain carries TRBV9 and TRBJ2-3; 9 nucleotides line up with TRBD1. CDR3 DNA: TGTGCCAGCAGCGTAGCCTCAGGGACAGGGTACACAGATACGCAGTATTTT. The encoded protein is CASSVASGTGYTDTQYF.